These 23 T cell receptor beta chains came from one sample sequenced in a study of blood T cell repertoires in COVID-19. Sequencing was performed with immunoSEQ multiplex PCR; in TCRdb, only in-frame clones are kept and a portion is missing. The repertoire holds around 130,000 clones, 85% to 90% seen once, with about 3.8% in the top ten. The sample comprised peripheral blood. The receptors shown here come from a man aged 60 to 69 with acute or convalescent COVID-19.

V is TRBV2 and J is TRBJ1-3; 7 nucleotides agree with TRBD1. Germline assignment: CDR1 SNHLY and CDR2 FYNNEI. This CDR3 has 15 residues. After removal of 6 bases from V and 4 bases from J, the junction contained 9 bases not matched to a gene. This chain's CDR3 is CASSSDRERGNTIYF. Written as DNA, the CDR3 is TGTGCCAGCAGCTCCGACAGGGAACGCGGAAACACCATATATTTT.

This sequence joins TRBV7-9 and TRBJ2-3, with TRBD2 matching 7 bases. CDR1 SEHNR and CDR2 FQNEAQ come from the germline V gene (reference sequence). V lost 6 bases, J lost 8 bases, and 2 bases stayed unmatched. This CDR3 has 11 residues. Here the CDR3 reads CASSSGGTQYF. The CDR3 bases are TGTGCCAGCAGTTCGGGAGGTACGCAGTATTTT. The variable domain in full, with the rest retrieved from reference TRBV7-9 and TRBJ2-3, is DTGVSQNPRHKITKRGQNVTFRCDPISEHNRLYWYRQTLGQGPEFLTYFQNEAQLEKSRLLSDRFSAERPKGSFSTLEIQRTEQGDSAMYLCASSSGGTQYFGPGTRLTVL.

The rearrangement joins TRBV28 to TRBJ2-1; TRBD1 matches at 8 bases. The junction had 20 bases not matched to a gene; V was cut back by 5 bases and J by 8 bases. Per the germline V gene, CDR1 is MDHEN and CDR2 is SYDVKM. This CDR3 has 18 residues. This CDR3 is CASSGTGKPGRVRDEQFF. CDR3 nucleotide sequence: TGTGCCAGCAGTGGGACAGGAAAACCGGGTCGGGTTAGGGATGAGCAGTTCTTC.

This CDR3 reads CASSLGTGGPREQYF. For the CDR3, the DNA is TGTGCCAGCAGCCTAGGGACAGGGGGGCCGCGCGAGCAGTACTTC. This chain links TRBV11-2 with TRBJ2-7, with 11 bases that match TRBD1. Trimming removed 5 bases from V and 6 bases from J; junction bases left unmatched: 9. This CDR3 has 15 amino acids. Per the germline V gene, CDR1 is SGHAT and CDR2 is FQNNGV.

The chain is built from TRBV6-1 and TRBJ2-3; 15 nucleotides align to TRBD2. After removal of 1 base from V and 6 bases from J, the junction contained 2 bases not matched to a gene. The CDR3 has 16 residues. Germline CDR1 MNHNS, CDR2 SASEGT. Here the CDR3 DNA reads TGTGCCAGCAGTGAAGACGGGACTAGCGGGGGGGATACGCAGTATTTT. This codes for CASSEDGTSGGDTQYF.

This clone was recorded only once. This sequence joins TRBV27 and TRBJ2-4; TRBD1 is a possible D gene (7 bases). Germline CDR1 is MNHEY and CDR2 is SMNVEV (reference sequence). The CDR3 has 18 residues. Trimming cost V 6 bases and J 5 bases, with 26 bases left between them. CDR3 sequence: CASSPGGPRRYQENIQYF. For the CDR3, the DNA is TGTGCCAGCAGCCCAGGGGGGCCGCGCCGGTATCAAGAAAACATTCAGTACTTC.

The V call is TRBV7-3, the J call TRBJ1-1; the match to TRBD1 covers 8 bases. Trimming cost V 6 bases and J 1 base; bases outside gene matches: 4. Germline CDR1 and CDR2: SGHTA and FQGTGA. This CDR3 contains 14 residues. Here the CDR3 reads CASRTTGANTEAFF. DNA for the CDR3: TGTGCCAGCAGGACGACAGGGGCGAACACTGAAGCTTTCTTT.

This clone has only one observation. The V and J genes are TRBV28 and TRBJ2-7, with 11 bases that match TRBD1. The CDR3 runs to 12 residues. Trimming at V came to 4 bases and at J to 9 bases, leaving 2 bases not matched to a gene. The germline V gene has CDR1 MDHEN and CDR2 SYDVKM. The CDR3 sequence is CASSWGQGGQYF. In nucleotides, the CDR3 is TGTGCCAGCAGTTGGGGACAGGGGGGGCAGTACTTC.

This chain connects TRBV2 to TRBJ1-5; the match to TRBD1 covers 7 bases. Losses at the gene ends were 6 bases for V and 3 bases for J; bases not matched to a gene: 8. The CDR3 consists of 15 residues. Per the germline V gene, CDR1 is SNHLY and CDR2 is FYNNEI. The CDR3: CASSGDRATNQPQHF. CDR3 bases: TGTGCCAGCAGCGGAGACAGGGCCACCAATCAGCCCCAGCATTTT.

The V gene is TRBV18, the J gene TRBJ1-5, with D unclear. The CDR3 extends over 13 amino acids. The V end lost 6 bases, the J end lost 9 bases, and 15 bases lay between the germline ends. Per the germline V gene, CDR1 is KGHSH and CDR2 is LQKENI. The CDR3 DNA follows: TGTGCCAGCTCCTCCGGACTTGATGCGCCCCAGCATTTT. Translating gives CASSSGLDAPQHF.

This sequence joins TRBV29-1 and TRBJ1-2, with a tentative D call TRBD1 (6 bases). CDR3 length: 14 amino acids. In germline, CDR1 is SQVTM, CDR2 ANQGSEA. V was trimmed by 6 bases and J by 8 bases, leaving 22 bases between them. The CDR3 DNA is TGCAGCGTCCCCAATAGCAGGGGAGTTGGGGGCTACACCTTC. Encoded protein: CSVPNSRGVGGYTF.

The chain uses TRBV9 and TRBJ2-2, with TRBD1 as a possible D gene (6 bases). The ends were cut back, 1 base at V and 3 bases at J, with 16 bases in the middle. The germline CDR1 and CDR2 sequences are SGDLS and YYNGEE. This CDR3 has 17 amino acids. DNA for the CDR3: TGTGCCAGCAGCGTAAACCCCGGGACATCAGACACCGGGGAGCTGTTTTTT. This encodes CASSVNPGTSDTGELFF.

The gene calls are TRBV6-5 and TRBJ1-2; 8 bases agree with TRBD1. Germline CDR1 and CDR2: MNHEY and SVGAGI. Germline trimming cut 7 bases from V and 4 bases from J; bases unmatched to any gene: 11. The CDR3 has 15 amino acids. As DNA, the CDR3 is TGTGCCAGCATAGGGATCTCGGGACAGGTCTATGGCTACACCTTC. Amino acid sequence: CASIGISGQVYGYTF.

This clone was found once. The V call is TRBV6-5, the J call TRBJ1-1; possible D gene TRBD1, 6 bases. Between the trimmed V and J ends, which lost 7 bases and 1 base, there was a span of 13 bases. CDR3 length equals 14 residues. Germline V gives CDR1 MNHEY, CDR2 SVGAGI. In DNA form, the CDR3 reads TGTGCCAGCAACTCGGTGGGGGCGAACACTGAAGCTTTCTTT. It codes for CASNSVGANTEAFF.

The chain recombines TRBV7-3 with TRBJ1-4; 9 positions agree with TRBD1. CDR1 is SGHTA, CDR2 FQGTGA, per germline. The J segment lost 7 bases and the V segment lost 4 bases, leaving 16 bases of the junction unmatched. This CDR3 is 18 amino acids long. In DNA form, the CDR3 reads TGTGCCAGCAGCTCCCCCAAACAGGGGGCGCAGGGGGGTGAAAAACTGTTTTTT. Protein sequence: CASSSPKQGAQGGEKLFF.

The rearrangement links TRBV9 to TRBJ2-5; 8 bases match TRBD2. V shed 3 bases, J shed 4 bases, and the junction held 5 bases outside the gene matches. Germline values: CDR1 SGDLS, CDR2 YYNGEE. This CDR3 has 14 residues. The CDR3 nucleotides read TGTGCCAGCAGCGCCCCTCGGGGGGGAGAGACCCAGTACTTC. It codes for CASSAPRGGETQYF.

This chain uses TRBV6-5 with TRBJ1-2; 9 bases are a match to TRBD1. J lost 8 bases, V lost 4 bases, and 14 bases had no gene match. This CDR3 has 16 residues. The germline V gene encodes CDR1 MNHEY and CDR2 SVGAGI. The CDR3 DNA reads as TGTGCCAGCAGTTCACCTAAACCGGGACAGGGATCAGGCTACACCTTC. As protein: CASSSPKPGQGSGYTF.

V and J are TRBV7-3 and TRBJ2-2; D remains unclear. The ends were cut back, 1 base at V and 11 bases at J, with 8 bases in the middle. The germline CDR1 and CDR2 sequences are SGHTA and FQGTGA. This CDR3 is built from 12 residues. In DNA, the CDR3 is TGTGCCAGCAGCTTAAATAGTAGAGAGCTGTTTTTT. Its protein is CASSLNSRELFF.

This clone occurred once. The V and J genes are TRBV5-5 and TRBJ1-1; D might be TRBD1 (5 bases). This CDR3 spans 14 amino acids. CDR1 is SGHKS and CDR2 is YYEKEE in the germline V gene (reference sequence). V gave up 3 bases and J gave up 1 base, with 10 bases separating them. The CDR3 nucleotides are TGTGCCAGCAGCTCTGGGACTGAGAACACTGAAGCTTTCTTT. It is translated as CASSSGTENTEAFF.

This clone occurred once. The chain employs TRBV18 and TRBJ2-1, with TRBD2 matching 7 bases. The CDR3 loop spans 14 amino acids. Germline V lookup: CDR1 KGHSH, CDR2 LQKENI. V trimming: 0 bases; J trimming: 9 bases; junction bases outside the gene matches: 5. CDR3 sequence (DNA): TGTGCCAGCTCACCACCTGCTTGGGAGGGTGAGCAGTTCTTC. Translated, it gives CASSPPAWEGEQFF.

The chain uses TRBV28 and TRBJ1-2; TRBD1 aligns across 10 bases. V lost 5 bases and J lost 6; bases outside the gene matches: 12. The germline CDR1 and CDR2 sequences are MDHEN and SYDVKM. The CDR3 runs to 16 residues. CDR3 protein: CASSPPRQGAVDGYTF. CDR3 bases: TGTGCCAGCAGTCCCCCACGACAGGGGGCGGTTGATGGCTACACCTTC.

The chain combines TRBV3-1 (or the pseudogene TRBV3-2) with TRBJ1-6, with 7 nucleotides matching TRBD1. Germline CDR1 reads LGHDT; CDR2 reads YNNKEL (reference sequence). The CDR3 sequence is 14 residues long. Trimming removed 6 bases from V and 10 bases from J; junction bases left unmatched: 9. Here the CDR3 DNA reads TGTGCCAGCAGTCCGACAGGGTTAGAATCACCCCTCCACTTT. As protein: CASSPTGLESPLHF.

The chain links TRBV7-9 to TRBJ1-1; D not certain. Germline CDR1 and CDR2: SEHNR and FQNEAQ (reference sequence). The CDR3 has 13 amino acids. V was shortened by 7 bases and J by 1 base, with 10 bases between the two germline ends. The CDR3: CASTYGSNTEAFF. In DNA, the CDR3 is TGTGCCAGCACCTACGGGTCGAACACTGAAGCTTTCTTT.